This T cell receptor beta chain is from a study of neurological immune-mediated disorders. Study overall: Among approximately 34 multiple sclerosis patients, about 30 were relapsing-remitting and 3 were secondary progressive. General study points: CDR3 amino acid sequences of expanded clones were not shared across subjects, a result suggesting private repertoires in all groups.

V shed 0 bases, J shed 7 bases, and the junction held 10 bases outside the gene matches. CDR1 and CDR2 (germline): SGDLS, YYNGEE. The CDR3 loop spans 16 amino acids. The cDNA came from 5'RACE, which used 10-nucleotide random UMIs. TCRdb reprocessed the 5' RACE reads with MiXCR, giving one entry per CDR3 protein. Of approximately 59,000 distinct CDR3 sequences in the sample, around 5% are singletons; the top ten hold roughly 5.7%. In its sample, this clonotype was seen many times. The antigen is unknown. The unsorted libraries originated from 2 million PBMCs that had been stored at -80 C. This sequence originates from a human donor with multiple sclerosis. The donor label of this sample is uncertain. The specimen was PBMCs. The V call is TRBV9, the J call TRBJ1-5; 7 bases line up with TRBD1. The CDR3 sequence is CASSVDETGFNQPQHF. DNA of the CDR3: TGTGCCAGCAGCGTAGATGAGACAGGGTTTAACCAGCCCCAGCATTTT.